This T cell receptor (beta chain) appears in the sequencing data of a study of T cells after yellow fever vaccination. The authors made TCR cDNA by 5'RACE template switching, adding a universal primer site and UMIs. TCRdb independently ran MiXCR on the 5' RACE reads; one entry per CDR3 protein. Here the sample spans hundreds of thousands of distinct CDR3 sequences, around a sixth being singletons. General observations from the study: By day 5 rather than day 15, the secondary response had peaked, though it was weaker. Abundant bulk-population clonotypes could contaminate the FACS-sorted repertoires.

The germline gives CDR1 LGHNA, CDR2 YNFKEQ. The CDR3 consists of 16 residues. Trimming shortened V by 0 bases and J by 2 bases, and 13 bases separated the two germline ends. The table lists this clonotype with a few counts. Its target is unknown. The chain couples TRBV4-2 to TRBJ1-2; no clear D. The sample was PBMCs, taken before the yellow fever booster vaccination. This TCR came from a man aged 18 to 30 who received the YFV17D yellow fever vaccine. CDR3 region: CASSQDPRTVNYGYTF. The CDR3 nucleotides are TGTGCCAGCAGCCAAGACCCCAGGACTGTGAACTATGGCTACACCTTC.